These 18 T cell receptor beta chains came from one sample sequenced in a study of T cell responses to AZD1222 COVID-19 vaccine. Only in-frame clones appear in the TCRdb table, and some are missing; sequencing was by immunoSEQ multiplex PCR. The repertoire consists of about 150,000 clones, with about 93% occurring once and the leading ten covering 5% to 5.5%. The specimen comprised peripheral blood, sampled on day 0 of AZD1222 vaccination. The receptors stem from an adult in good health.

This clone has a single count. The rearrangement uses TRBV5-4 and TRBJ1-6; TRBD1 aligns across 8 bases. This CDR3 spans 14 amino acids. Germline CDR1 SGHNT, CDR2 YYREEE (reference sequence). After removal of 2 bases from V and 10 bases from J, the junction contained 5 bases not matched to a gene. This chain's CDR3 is CASSLAGGGSPLHF. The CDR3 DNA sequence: TGTGCCAGCAGCTTAGCAGGGGGCGGCTCACCCCTCCACTTT. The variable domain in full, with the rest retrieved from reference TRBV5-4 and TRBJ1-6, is ETGVTQSPTHLIKTRGQQVTLRCSSQSGHNTVSWYQQALGQGPQFIFQYYREEENGRGNFPPRFSGLQFPNYSSELNVNALELDDSALYLCASSLAGGGSPLHFGNGTRLTVT.

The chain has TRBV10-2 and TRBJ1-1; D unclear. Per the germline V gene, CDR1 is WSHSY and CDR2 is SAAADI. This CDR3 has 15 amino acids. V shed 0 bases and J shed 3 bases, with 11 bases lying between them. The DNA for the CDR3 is TGCGCCAGCAGTGAGTCGAGAGGGTTTGACACTGAAGCTTTCTTT. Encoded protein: CASSESRGFDTEAFF.

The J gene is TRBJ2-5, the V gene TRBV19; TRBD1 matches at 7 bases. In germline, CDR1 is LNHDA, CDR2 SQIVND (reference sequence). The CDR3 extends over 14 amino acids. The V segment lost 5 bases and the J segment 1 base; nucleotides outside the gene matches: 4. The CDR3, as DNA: TGTGCCAGTAGTTGGACAGGATCCCAAGAGACCCAGTACTTC. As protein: CASSWTGSQETQYF.

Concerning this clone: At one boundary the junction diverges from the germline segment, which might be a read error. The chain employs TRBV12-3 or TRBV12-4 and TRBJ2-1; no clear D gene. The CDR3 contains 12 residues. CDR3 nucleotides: TGTGCCAGCAGTCTAGCCTACAATGAGCAGTTCTTC. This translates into CASSLAYNEQFF.

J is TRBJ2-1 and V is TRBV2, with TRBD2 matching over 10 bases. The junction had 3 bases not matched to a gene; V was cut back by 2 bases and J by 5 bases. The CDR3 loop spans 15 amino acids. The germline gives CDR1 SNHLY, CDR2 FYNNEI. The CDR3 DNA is TGTGCCAGCAGTGAAAGCGGGAGGGACGACAATGAGCAGTTCTTC. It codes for CASSESGRDDNEQFF.

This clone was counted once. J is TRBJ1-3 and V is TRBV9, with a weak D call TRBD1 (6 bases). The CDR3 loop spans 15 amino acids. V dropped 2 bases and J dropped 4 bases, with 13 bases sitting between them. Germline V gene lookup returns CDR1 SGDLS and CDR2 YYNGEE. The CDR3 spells CASSVRGSTGNTIYF. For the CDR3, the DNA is TGTGCCAGCAGCGTCAGGGGAAGTACGGGAAACACCATATATTTT.

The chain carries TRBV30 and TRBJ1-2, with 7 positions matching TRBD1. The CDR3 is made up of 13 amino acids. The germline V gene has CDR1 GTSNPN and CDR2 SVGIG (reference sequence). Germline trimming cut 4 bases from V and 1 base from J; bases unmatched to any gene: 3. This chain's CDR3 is CAWTGGFNYGYTF. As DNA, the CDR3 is TGTGCCTGGACAGGGGGTTTTAACTATGGCTACACCTTC.

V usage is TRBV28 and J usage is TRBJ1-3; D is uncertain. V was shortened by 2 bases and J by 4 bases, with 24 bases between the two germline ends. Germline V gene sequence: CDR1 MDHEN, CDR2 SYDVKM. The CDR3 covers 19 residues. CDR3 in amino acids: CASSLVSPLWERAGNTIYF. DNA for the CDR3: TGTGCCAGCAGTTTAGTCTCCCCTCTCTGGGAAAGGGCCGGAAACACCATATATTTT.

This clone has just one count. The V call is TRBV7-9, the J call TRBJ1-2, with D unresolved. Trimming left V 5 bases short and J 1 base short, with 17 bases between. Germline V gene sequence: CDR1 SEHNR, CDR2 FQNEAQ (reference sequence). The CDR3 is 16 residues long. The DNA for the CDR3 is TGTGCCAGCAGCCCCCCAGGAGTTGCGAATAACTATGGCTACACCTTC. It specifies CASSPPGVANNYGYTF.

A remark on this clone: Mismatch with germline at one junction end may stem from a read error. The CDR3 loop reads CASSLGRSNENLFF. In DNA form, the CDR3 reads TGTGCCAGCAGCTTAGGAAGGAGTAATGAAAATCTGTTTTTT. This sequence joins TRBV7-9 and TRBJ1-4; D is ambiguous. The CDR3 covers 14 residues. From germline, CDR1 is SEHNR and CDR2 FQNEAQ (reference sequence).

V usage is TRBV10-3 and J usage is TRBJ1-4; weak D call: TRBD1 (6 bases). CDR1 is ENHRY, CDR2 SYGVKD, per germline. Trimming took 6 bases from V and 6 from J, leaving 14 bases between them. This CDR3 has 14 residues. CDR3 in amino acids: CAIRPDRSHEKLFF. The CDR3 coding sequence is TGTGCCATCAGACCGGACAGAAGCCATGAAAAACTGTTTTTT.

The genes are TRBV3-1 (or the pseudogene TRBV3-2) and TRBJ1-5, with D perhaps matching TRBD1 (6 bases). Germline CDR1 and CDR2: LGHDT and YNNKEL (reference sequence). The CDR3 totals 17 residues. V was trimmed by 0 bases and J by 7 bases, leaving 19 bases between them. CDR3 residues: CASSQDREDGGFQPQHF. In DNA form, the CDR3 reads TGTGCCAGCAGCCAAGATCGGGAAGACGGGGGCTTCCAGCCCCAGCATTTT.

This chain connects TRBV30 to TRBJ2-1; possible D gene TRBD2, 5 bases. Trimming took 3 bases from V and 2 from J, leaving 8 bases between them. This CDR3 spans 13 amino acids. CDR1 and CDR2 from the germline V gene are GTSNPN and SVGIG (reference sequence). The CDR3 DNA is TGTGCCTGGAGGGGAGAGCCCTACAATGAGCAGTTCTTC. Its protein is CAWRGEPYNEQFF.

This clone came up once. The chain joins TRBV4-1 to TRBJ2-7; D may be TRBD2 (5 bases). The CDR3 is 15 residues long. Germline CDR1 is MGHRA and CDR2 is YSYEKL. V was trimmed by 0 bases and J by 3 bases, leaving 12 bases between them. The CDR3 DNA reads TGCGCCAGCAGCCAAGACGACGGACTTGTCTACGAGCAGTACTTC. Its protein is CASSQDDGLVYEQYF.

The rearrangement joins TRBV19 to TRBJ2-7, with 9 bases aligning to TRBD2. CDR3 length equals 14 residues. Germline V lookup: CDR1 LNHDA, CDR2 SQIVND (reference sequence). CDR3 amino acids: CSFERGAIGYEQYF. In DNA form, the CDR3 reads TGTTCCTTCGAGCGGGGGGCTATAGGATACGAGCAGTACTTC. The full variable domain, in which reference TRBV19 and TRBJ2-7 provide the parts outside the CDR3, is DGGITQSPKYLFRKEGQNVTLSCEQNLNHDAMYWYRQDPGQGLRLIYYSQIVNDFQKGDIAEGYSVSREKKESFPLTVTSAQKNPTAFYLCSFERGAIGYEQYFGPGTRLTVT.

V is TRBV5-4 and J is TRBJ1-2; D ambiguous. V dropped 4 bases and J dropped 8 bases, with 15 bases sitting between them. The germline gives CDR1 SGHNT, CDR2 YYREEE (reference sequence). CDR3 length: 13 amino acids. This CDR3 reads CASSQDYHGGYTF. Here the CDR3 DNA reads TGTGCCAGCAGCCAGGACTACCATGGGGGCTACACCTTC.

The CDR3 protein is CASTRVGTNEKLFF. For the CDR3, the DNA is TGTGCCAGCACTAGGGTGGGAACTAATGAAAAACTGTTTTTT. The genes are TRBV6-5 and TRBJ1-4, with no clear D. The CDR3 runs to 14 residues. Deletions cut 7 bases from V and 1 base from J, with 10 bases between. Germline CDR1 is MNHEY and CDR2 is SVGAGI.

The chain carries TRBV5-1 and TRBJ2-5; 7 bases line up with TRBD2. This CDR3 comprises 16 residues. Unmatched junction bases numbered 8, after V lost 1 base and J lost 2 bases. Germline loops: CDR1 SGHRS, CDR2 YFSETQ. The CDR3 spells CASSLSSGEGQETQYF. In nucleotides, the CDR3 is TGCGCCAGCAGCTTGTCAAGCGGGGAGGGACAAGAGACCCAGTACTTC.